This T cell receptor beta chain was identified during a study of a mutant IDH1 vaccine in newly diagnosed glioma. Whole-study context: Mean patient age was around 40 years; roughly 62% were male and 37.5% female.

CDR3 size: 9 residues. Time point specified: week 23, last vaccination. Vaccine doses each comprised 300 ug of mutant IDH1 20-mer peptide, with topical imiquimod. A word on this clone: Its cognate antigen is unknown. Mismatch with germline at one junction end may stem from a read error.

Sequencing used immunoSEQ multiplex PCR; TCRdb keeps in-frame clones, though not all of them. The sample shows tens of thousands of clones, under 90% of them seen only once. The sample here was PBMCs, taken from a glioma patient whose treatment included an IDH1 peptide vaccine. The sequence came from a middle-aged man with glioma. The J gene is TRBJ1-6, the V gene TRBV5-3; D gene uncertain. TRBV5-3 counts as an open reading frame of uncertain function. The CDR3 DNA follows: TGTGCCAGAAGCTTGGTTCGGCAGTTT. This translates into CARSLVRQF.